This T cell receptor beta chain was identified in a study of identical twins. General study results and limits: Beta out-of-frame sequences showed weaker excess twin sharing.

The germline V gene has CDR1 MNHEY and CDR2 SVGAGI. J lost 4 bases, V lost 4 bases, and 3 bases had no gene match. The CDR3 consists of 14 residues. TCRdb itself ran the 5' RACE reads through MiXCR, one entry per CDR3 protein. The profile covers some 790,000 distinct CDR3 sequences, with roughly 20% appearing a single time and around 12% taken by the ten largest. In the case of this clonotype: Its antigen is still unknown.

Another study also made use of these data, one on T cells expressing NK-cell markers. As that report states: Seven sequenced donors out of eight were HCMV-seropositive, one seronegative. Of the CD8+ T cell pool in roughly 6 donors, roughly 1.0-7.0% was accounted for by dominant NKG2C+ clonotypes. Topping the CD3+CD56-NKG2C+ fraction as well were these clonotypes, in a handful of donors.

The rearrangement links TRBV6-5 to TRBJ1-2, with 10 nucleotides matching TRBD1. The origin of this receptor is a young woman in good health. The sequenced material came from PBMCs. In nucleotides, the CDR3 is TGTGCCAGCAGTTGGGGACAGGGGAGCTATGGCTACACCTTC. Encoded protein: CASSWGQGSYGYTF.